The TCR beta chain under discussion was sequenced for a study of cytotoxic CD8 clonotypes in ibrutinib-treated CLL. CDR1 is LNHNV and CDR2 is YYDKDF in the germline V gene (reference sequence). This CDR3 contains 13 residues. Trimming took off 2 bases at V and 4 bases at J, with 8 bases between the two ends. Sequenced by immunoSEQ multiplex PCR; TCRdb stores in-frame clones only, minus some. Found here are 300,000 or so clones, 60% to 80% of them singletons; the top ten hold roughly 6.3%. Study-wide results and limits: At progression, clonality fell back toward baseline after rising at ibrutinib response.

As for this clone: Its antigen is not identified.

The chain recombines TRBV15 with TRBJ1-1; D unresolved. This receptor was obtained from a human donor with chronic lymphocytic leukemia. The starting material was PBMCs, obtained after 36 months of ibrutinib treatment. CDR3 in DNA: TGTGCCACCAGCAGACCCCGGGGCACTGAAGCTTTCTTT. Translating gives CATSRPRGTEAFF.